A single sample gave rise to the 10 T cell receptor beta chains below, sequenced in a study of a mutant IDH1 vaccine in newly diagnosed glioma. As for time point: week 35, safety follow-up. Mutant IDH1 20-mer peptide, at 300 ug, made up each vaccine dose, with topical imiquimod. These receptors have no identified antigens. Only in-frame clones appear in the TCRdb table, and some are missing; sequencing was by immunoSEQ multiplex PCR. The sample records about 54,000 clones, around four fifths being singletons. This specimen consisted of PBMCs, obtained from a glioma patient whose treatment included an IDH1 peptide vaccine. The source of these receptors is a woman between 18 and 29 years old with glioma.

This sequence joins TRBV28 and TRBJ1-5; D is perhaps TRBD1 (5 bases). Trimming removed 5 bases at V and 5 bases at J, with 19 bases between. There are 16 residues in the CDR3. Germline CDR1 reads MDHEN; CDR2 reads SYDVKM. For the CDR3, the DNA is TGTGCCAGCAGTCCCGTTTCATGGGGGGAGGATCAGCCCCAGCATTTT. Translating it yields CASSPVSWGEDQPQHF. Based on the CDR3 plus reference TRBV28 and TRBJ1-5, the full variable domain is DVKVTQSSRYLVKRTGEKVFLECVQDMDHENMFWYRQDPGLGLRLIYFSYDVKMKEKGDIPEGYSVSREKKERFSLILESASTNQTSMYLCASSPVSWGEDQPQHFGDGTRLSIL.

The chain couples TRBV20-1 to TRBJ1-1; 8 bases fit TRBD1. Germline V gene lookup returns CDR1 DFQATT and CDR2 SNEGSKA (reference sequence). This CDR3 spans 11 amino acids. Losses at the gene ends were 6 bases for V and 5 bases for J; bases not matched to a gene: 2. The CDR3 DNA reads TGCAGTGCCACAGGGGGAACTGAAGCTTTCTTT. It yields the protein CSATGGTEAFF.

As concerns this clone: Other DNA sequences in this specimen translate into the identical CDR3. This sequence joins TRBV9 and TRBJ2-3; the D gene is possibly TRBD1 (5 bases). The V gene's germline CDR1 is SGDLS and CDR2 YYNGEE. This CDR3 contains 14 residues. The germline V and J ends were trimmed by 2 bases and 2 bases, with 9 bases remaining between them. CDR3 residues: CASSVTGITDTQYF. The CDR3 nucleotides are TGTGCCAGCAGCGTCACAGGAATCACAGATACGCAGTATTTT.

This clone was counted a few times. The chain couples TRBV25-1 to TRBJ1-5; D unresolved. V lost 8 bases, J lost 2 bases, and 7 bases lay in between. The CDR3 is 12 amino acids. CDR1 is MGHDK and CDR2 is SYGVNS in the germline V gene. The CDR3 region is CASSVGNQPQHF. For the CDR3, the DNA is TGTGCCAGCTCAGTCGGCAATCAGCCCCAGCATTTT.

The chain carries TRBV19 and TRBJ2-1; 9 bases match TRBD1. The ends lost 9 bases at V and 5 bases at J; junction bases unmatched: 20. CDR3 length: 18 amino acids. Germline V gene lookup returns CDR1 LNHDA and CDR2 SQIVND (reference sequence). CDR3 amino acids: CASRPRGQGSNFNNEQFF. The CDR3, as DNA: TGTGCCAGCCGCCCTCGGGGACAGGGCTCTAATTTCAACAATGAGCAGTTCTTC.

The chain combines TRBV6-6 with TRBJ1-1, with D perhaps TRBD1 (5 bases). This CDR3 comprises 11 residues. Germline loops: CDR1 MNHNY, CDR2 SVGAGI (reference sequence). Trimming removed 5 bases at V and 11 bases at J, with 12 bases between. For the CDR3, the DNA is TGTGCCAGCAGTGTAGGGGTTGACGCTTTCTTT. This sequence encodes CASSVGVDAFF.

V and J are TRBV7-9 and TRBJ2-5, with a tentative D call TRBD2 (5 bases). V dropped 8 bases and J dropped 3 bases, with 16 bases sitting between them. This CDR3 has 14 amino acids. Germline CDR1 and CDR2: SEHNR and FQNEAQ (reference sequence). The CDR3 spells CASGRGQPEETQYF. The CDR3 nucleotides are TGTGCCAGCGGGCGAGGGCAGCCGGAAGAGACCCAGTACTTC.

The V and J genes are TRBV5-4 and TRBJ1-5, with D perhaps matching TRBD1 (6 bases). Germline V gene lookup returns CDR1 SGHNT and CDR2 YYREEE (reference sequence). V shed 7 bases and J shed 0 bases, with 17 bases lying between them. This CDR3 region has 16 residues. The CDR3 reads CASSNREEGSNQPQHF. The CDR3 bases are TGTGCCAGCTCCAACAGGGAGGAGGGTAGCAATCAGCCCCAGCATTTT.

CDR3 protein: CASSYEVALTDTQYF. Here the CDR3 DNA reads TGTGCCAGCAGTTACGAGGTAGCGCTTACAGATACGCAGTATTTT. The V call is TRBV6-6, the J call TRBJ2-3; weak D call: TRBD2 (5 bases). CDR1 is MNHNY, CDR2 SVGAGI, per germline (reference sequence). The CDR3 is 15 residues long. Trimming took off 2 bases at V and 3 bases at J, with 12 bases between the two ends.

In this sample, this clone turned up once. V is TRBV10-3 and J is TRBJ1-6; 9 nucleotides align to TRBD1. The germline V gene has CDR1 ENHRY and CDR2 SYGVKD. V was clipped by 2 bases and J by 10 bases; unmatched bases: 12. The CDR3 extends over 17 amino acids. The CDR3 DNA follows: TGTGCCATCAGTGAGGCCCCGGCAGGGACAGGGAACTCACCCCTCCACTTT. Translated, it gives CAISEAPAGTGNSPLHF.